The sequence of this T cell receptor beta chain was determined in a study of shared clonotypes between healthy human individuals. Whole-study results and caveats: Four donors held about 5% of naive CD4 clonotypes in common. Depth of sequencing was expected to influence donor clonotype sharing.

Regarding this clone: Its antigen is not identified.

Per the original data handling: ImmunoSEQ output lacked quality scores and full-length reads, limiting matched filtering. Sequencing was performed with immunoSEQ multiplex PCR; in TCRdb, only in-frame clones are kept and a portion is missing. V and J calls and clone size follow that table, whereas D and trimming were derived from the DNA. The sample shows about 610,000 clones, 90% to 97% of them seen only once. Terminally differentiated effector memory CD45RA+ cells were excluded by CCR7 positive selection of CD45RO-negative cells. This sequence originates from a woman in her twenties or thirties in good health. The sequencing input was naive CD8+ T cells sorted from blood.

In DNA form, the CDR3 reads TGTCTCACAGGGGTTCTAACTAGCACAGATACGCAGTATTTT. Protein: CLTGVLTSTDTQYF. The chain joins TRBV2 to TRBJ2-3, with 7 positions matching TRBD1. The CDR3 consists of 14 residues. Germline V gene lookup returns CDR1 SNHLY and CDR2 FYNNEI.